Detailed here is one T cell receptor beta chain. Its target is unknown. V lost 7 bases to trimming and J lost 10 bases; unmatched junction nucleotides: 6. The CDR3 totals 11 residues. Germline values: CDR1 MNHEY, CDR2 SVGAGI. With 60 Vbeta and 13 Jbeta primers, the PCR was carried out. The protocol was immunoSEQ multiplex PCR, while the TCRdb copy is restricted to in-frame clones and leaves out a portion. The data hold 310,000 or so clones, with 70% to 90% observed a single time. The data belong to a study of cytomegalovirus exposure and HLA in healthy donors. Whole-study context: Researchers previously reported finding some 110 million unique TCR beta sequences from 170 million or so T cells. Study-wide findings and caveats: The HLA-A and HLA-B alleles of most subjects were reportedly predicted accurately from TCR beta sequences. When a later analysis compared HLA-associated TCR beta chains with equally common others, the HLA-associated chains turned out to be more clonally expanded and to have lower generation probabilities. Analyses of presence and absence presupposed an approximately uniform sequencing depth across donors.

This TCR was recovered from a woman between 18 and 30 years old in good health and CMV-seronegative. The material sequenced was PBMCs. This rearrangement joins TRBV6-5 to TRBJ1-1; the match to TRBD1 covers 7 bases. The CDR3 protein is CASNRQGRAFF. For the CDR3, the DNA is TGTGCCAGCAACAGACAGGGCCGAGCTTTCTTT.